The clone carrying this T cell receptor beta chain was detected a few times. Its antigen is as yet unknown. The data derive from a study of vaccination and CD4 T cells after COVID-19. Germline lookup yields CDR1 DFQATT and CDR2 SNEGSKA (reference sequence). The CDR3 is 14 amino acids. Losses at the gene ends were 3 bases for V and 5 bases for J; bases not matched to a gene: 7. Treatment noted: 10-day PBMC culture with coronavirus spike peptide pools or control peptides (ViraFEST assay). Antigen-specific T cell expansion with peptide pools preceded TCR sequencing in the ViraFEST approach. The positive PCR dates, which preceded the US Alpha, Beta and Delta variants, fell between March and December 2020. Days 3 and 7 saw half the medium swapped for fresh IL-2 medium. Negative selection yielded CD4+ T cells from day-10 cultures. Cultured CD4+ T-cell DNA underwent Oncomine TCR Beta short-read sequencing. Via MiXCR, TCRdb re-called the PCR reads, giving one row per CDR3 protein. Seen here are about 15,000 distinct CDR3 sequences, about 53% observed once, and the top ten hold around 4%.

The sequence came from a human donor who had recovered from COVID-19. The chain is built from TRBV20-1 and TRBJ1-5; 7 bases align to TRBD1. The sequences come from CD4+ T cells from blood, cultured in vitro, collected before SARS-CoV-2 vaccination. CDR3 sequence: CSASIGGPDQPQHF. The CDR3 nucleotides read TGCAGTGCTAGTATAGGGGGCCCTGATCAGCCCCAGCATTTT.